This TCR beta chain was identified during a study of radiation and T cells in renal cell carcinoma. Study-wide results and limits: Pretreatment tumor biopsies were lacking, so baseline clonotypes are unknown.

Profiling relied on immunoSEQ multiplex PCR, and the TCRdb table lists in-frame clones only, not all of them. Among about 59,000 clones, approximately 84% were seen once, and the ten largest hold 7.3%. As concerns this clone: The antigen remains unidentified.

CDR3 length equals 14 residues. Trimming cost V 5 bases and J 4 bases; bases outside gene matches: 5. CDR1 and CDR2 from the germline V gene are SGHTA and FQGNSA. Described time point: baseline pretreatment blood. Treatment: 15 Gy SBRT to primary tumor, nephrectomy 4 weeks later. This specimen consisted of blood, obtained from a patient whose treatment included radiotherapy and nephrectomy. The sequence came from a man in his 60s with renal cell carcinoma. The chain links TRBV7-2 to TRBJ1-2; 9 nucleotides agree with TRBD1. The CDR3 here is CASSQGQGSYGYTF. Written as DNA, the CDR3 is TGTGCCAGCAGCCAGGGACAGGGAAGCTATGGCTACACCTTC.